Below are 11 T cell receptor beta chains sequenced from a single sample in a study of CD8+ T cells in alopecia areata. RNA was isolated and reverse transcribed to cDNA, the sequencing template. Sequencing used immunoSEQ multiplex PCR; TCRdb keeps in-frame clones, though not all of them. The sample contains 150,000 or so clones, approximately 87% of which appear only once. Sequenced material: CD8+ T cells sorted from blood, taken at week 0. Source of these receptors: a human donor with alopecia areata.

The chain employs TRBV13 and TRBJ2-7; 8 nucleotides agree with TRBD1. There are 13 residues in the CDR3. V lost 0 bases and J lost 11; bases outside the gene matches: 6. CDR1 PRHDT and CDR2 FYEKMQ come from the germline V gene (reference sequence). The CDR3 DNA reads as TGTGCCAGCAGCTTAGGCGGCCCAGGGGGCAAGTACTTC. The encoded protein is CASSLGGPGGKYF.

V is TRBV27 and J is TRBJ2-7; D may be TRBD1 (5 bases). This CDR3 is 14 amino acids long. The V gene lost 2 bases and the J gene lost 3 bases, with 11 bases spanning the gap. Germline values: CDR1 MNHEY, CDR2 SMNVEV (reference sequence). The chain's CDR3 is CASSLQGWDYEQYF. CDR3 nucleotides: TGTGCCAGCAGTTTACAGGGCTGGGACTACGAGCAGTACTTC.

This clone has only one observation. The rearrangement joins TRBV4-2 to TRBJ2-6; weak D call: TRBD2 (6 bases). This CDR3 spans 17 amino acids. Trimming took 4 bases from V and 0 from J, leaving 13 bases between them. Germline lookup yields CDR1 LGHNA and CDR2 YNFKEQ. CDR3 nucleotide sequence: TGTGCCAGCAGCCTTGGGACCGGGGGCTCTGGGGCCAACGTCCTGACTTTC. It specifies CASSLGTGGSGANVLTF.

The chain has TRBV7-4 and TRBJ2-7; D unclear. The CDR3 extends over 15 amino acids. Trimming took 1 base from V and 2 from J, leaving 12 bases between them. The germline gives CDR1 SGHVT, CDR2 SQSDAQ. The CDR3 reads CASSLEGKTPYEQYF. CDR3 DNA sequence: TGTGCCAGCAGCTTAGAAGGGAAGACGCCCTACGAGCAGTACTTC.

J is TRBJ2-3 and V is TRBV19; D call uncertain. Germline CDR1 and CDR2: LNHDA and SQIVND (reference sequence). Trimming cost V 3 bases and J 2 bases, with 9 bases left between them. This CDR3 spans 14 amino acids. The CDR3 loop reads CASSIDGFTDTQYF. CDR3 nucleotides: TGTGCCAGTAGTATCGACGGGTTCACAGATACGCAGTATTTT.

The chain uses TRBV2 and TRBJ2-1, with 12 bases fitting TRBD2. Germline lookup yields CDR1 SNHLY and CDR2 FYNNEI. With 4 bases clipped from V and 8 bases from J, the junction kept 3 bases outside the gene matches. CDR3 length: 14 amino acids. The CDR3 DNA reads as TGTGCCAGCAGTGGACTAGCGGGAGAAGATGAGCAGTTCTTC. Its protein product is CASSGLAGEDEQFF.

The V call is TRBV7-9, the J call TRBJ2-7; D ambiguous. The V gene lost 1 base and the J gene lost 6 bases, with 4 bases spanning the gap. This CDR3 has 11 residues. Germline V gives CDR1 SEHNR, CDR2 FQNEAQ (reference sequence). CDR3 sequence (DNA): TGTGCCAGCAGCTTAGATACCGAGCAGTACTTC. This encodes CASSLDTEQYF.

This clone was detected only once. This chain links TRBV7-9 with TRBJ2-1, with a tentative D call TRBD1 (5 bases). Looked up from germline, CDR1 is SEHNR and CDR2 is FQNEAQ (reference sequence). The CDR3 spans 14 residues. V lost 4 bases, J lost 6 bases, and 13 bases lay in between. Written as DNA, the CDR3 is TGTGCCAGCAGCTCGAAGGACACCACCAATGAGCAGTTCTTC. Protein: CASSSKDTTNEQFF.

This clone was seen just once. This chain connects TRBV29-1 to TRBJ2-2; D is unresolved. The V end was cut by 4 bases, the J end by 2 bases, with 8 bases between. This CDR3 has 13 residues. CDR1 is SQVTM, CDR2 ANQGSEA, per germline. The CDR3 spells CSVVDPNTGELFF. The CDR3 region has the DNA TGCAGCGTTGTGGACCCAAACACCGGGGAGCTGTTTTTT.

A few counts support this clone. The chain combines TRBV19 with TRBJ1-1; a possible D gene is TRBD1 (6 bases). This CDR3 is built from 15 residues. V was trimmed by 7 bases and J by 1 base, leaving 16 bases between them. Per germline, CDR1 LNHDA and CDR2 SQIVND (reference sequence). CDR3 amino acids: CASNRAGEENTEAFF. The CDR3 DNA follows: TGTGCCAGTAATCGAGCAGGGGAAGAGAACACTGAAGCTTTCTTT. The full variable domain, completed using reference TRBV19 and TRBJ1-1, is DGGITQSPKYLFRKEGQNVTLSCEQNLNHDAMYWYRQDPGQGLRLIYYSQIVNDFQKGDIAEGYSVSREKKESFPLTVTSAQKNPTAFYLCASNRAGEENTEAFFGQGTRLTVV.

V is TRBV29-1 and J is TRBJ2-7, with D unresolved. The CDR3 loop spans 13 amino acids. The germline V and J ends were trimmed by 4 bases and 0 bases, with 10 bases remaining between them. Germline CDR1 reads SQVTM; CDR2 reads ANQGSEA. The CDR3 nucleotides read TGCAGCGTTGTTAGTAGGAGCTCCTACGAGCAGTACTTC. Encoded protein: CSVVSRSSYEQYF.